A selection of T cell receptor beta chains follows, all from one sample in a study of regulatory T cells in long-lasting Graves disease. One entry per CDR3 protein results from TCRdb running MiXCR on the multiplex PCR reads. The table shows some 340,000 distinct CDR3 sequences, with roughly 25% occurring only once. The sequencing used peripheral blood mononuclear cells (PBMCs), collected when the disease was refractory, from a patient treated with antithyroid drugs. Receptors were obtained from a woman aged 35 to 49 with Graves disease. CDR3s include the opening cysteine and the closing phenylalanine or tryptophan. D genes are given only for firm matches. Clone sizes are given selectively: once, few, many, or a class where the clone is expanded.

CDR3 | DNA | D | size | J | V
CASTIQGLGNQPQHF | TGTGCCAGCACCATACAGGGATTAGGCAATCAGCCCCAGCATTTT | NA | NA | TRBJ1-5 | TRBV28
CASSSPLTDTQYF | TGTGCCAGCAGTTCCCCCCTCACAGATACGCAGTATTTT | NA | NA | TRBJ2-3 | TRBV27
CASSLLGGRGRETQYF | TGTGCCAGCAGCTTATTGGGAGGGAGGGGGAGAGAGACCCAGTACTTC | NA | NA | TRBJ2-5 | TRBV7-2
CASSSAGSSYEQYF | TGCGCCAGCAGCTCAGCAGGGAGCTCCTACGAGCAGTACTTC | NA | NA | TRBJ2-7 | TRBV4-1
CASSLTGGYTDTQYF | TGTGCCAGCAGCCTGACAGGGGGATACACAGATACGCAGTATTTT | TRBD1 | NA | TRBJ2-3 | TRBV7-3
CASSLSRTVEAFF | TGTGCCAGCAGTTTAAGTCGGACAGTCGAAGCTTTCTTT | NA | many | TRBJ1-1 | TRBV28
CASFVLGGEETQYF | TGTGCCAGCTTTGTGCTGGGCGGGGAAGAGACCCAGTACTTC | NA | NA | TRBJ2-5 | TRBV7-8
CASSLQQGYNSPLHF | TGCGCCAGCAGCTTGCAACAGGGGTATAATTCACCCCTCCACTTT | TRBD1 | few | TRBJ1-6 | TRBV5-1
CASSSSLHNTGELFF | TGTGCCAGCAGCTCAAGCTTACATAACACCGGGGAGCTGTTTTTT | NA | NA | TRBJ2-2 | TRBV13
CASSKLAGSSYNEQFF | TGTGCCAGCAGCAAATTAGCGGGAAGCTCCTACAATGAGCAGTTCTTC | TRBD2 | NA | TRBJ2-1 | TRBV11-2
CASSRDPSNQPQHF | TGTGCCAGCAGCAGGGATCCCAGCAATCAGCCCCAGCATTTT | NA | NA | TRBJ1-5 | TRBV6-1
CASRTTGGVTGELFF | TGTGCCAGCCGAACTACAGGGGGGGTCACCGGGGAGCTGTTTTTT | NA | NA | TRBJ2-2 | TRBV19
CATRVVSGYDTGELFF | TGTGCCACCAGGGTGGTATCGGGGTATGACACCGGGGAGCTGTTTTTT | NA | NA | TRBJ2-2 | TRBV9
CASSLYRTGGSRYTF | TGTGCCAGCAGCCTATACCGGACAGGGGGATCACGCTACACCTTC | TRBD1 | many | TRBJ1-2 | TRBV12-3/TRBV12-4
CSARVRGSAYEQYF | TGCAGTGCTAGAGTAAGAGGGAGTGCCTACGAGCAGTACTTC | NA | NA | TRBJ2-7 | TRBV20-1
CSAIQRARGYGYTF | TGCAGTGCCATACAGAGGGCCCGAGGGTATGGCTACACCTTC | NA | NA | TRBJ1-2 | TRBV20-1
CASTAVLYEQYF | TGTGCCAGCACCGCAGTCCTCTACGAGCAGTACTTC | NA | many | TRBJ2-7 | TRBV28
CASSETSEQYF | TGTGCCAGCTCGGAGACTAGCGAGCAGTACTTC | NA | few | TRBJ2-7 | TRBV18
CAGSLDAGRSGNTIYF | TGTGCCGGCAGCTTAGACGCGGGTAGGAGTGGAAACACCATATATTTT | NA | NA | TRBJ1-3 | TRBV7-2
CASSFGATGGSYEQYF | TGTGCCAGCAGCTTTGGCGCGACAGGGGGATCGTACGAGCAGTACTTC | TRBD1 | NA | TRBJ2-7 | TRBV7-9
CASRESGTENTEAFF | TGTGCCAGCAGGGAATCCGGGACGGAAAACACTGAAGCTTTCTTT | NA | many | TRBJ1-1 | TRBV2
CASSLHRVLTF | TGTGCCAGCAGCCTCCACCGCGTCCTGACTTTC | NA | NA | TRBJ2-6 | TRBV9
CASSFGTGWDEQYF | TGTGCCAGCAGCTTTGGGACAGGGTGGGACGAGCAGTACTTC | TRBD1 | few | TRBJ2-7 | TRBV7-9
CAWAPGPTYTF | TGTGCCTGGGCCCCGGGTCCAACTTACACCTTC | NA | few | TRBJ1-2 | TRBV30
CSARDLDSNQPQHF | TGCAGTGCTAGAGACTTAGATAGCAATCAGCCCCAGCATTTT | NA | many | TRBJ1-5 | TRBV20-1
CATSRDGREKLFF | TGTGCCACCAGCAGAGATGGCCGGGAAAAACTGTTTTTT | NA | many | TRBJ1-4 | TRBV15
CASRWDGNYGYTF | TGTGCCAGCAGATGGGACGGGAACTATGGCTACACCTTC | NA | NA | TRBJ1-2 | TRBV28
CVSKGPSESQPQHF | TGTGTCAGCAAGGGACCCTCTGAGAGTCAGCCCCAGCATTTT | NA | NA | TRBJ1-5 | TRBV2
CASNGLRSYEQYF | TGTGCCTCGAACGGGCTAAGATCCTACGAGCAGTACTTC | NA | NA | TRBJ2-7 | TRBV10-3
CAISELGVLNTGELFF | TGTGCCATCAGTGAGCTAGGGGTCTTGAACACCGGGGAGCTGTTTTTT | NA | few | TRBJ2-2 | TRBV10-3
CSVFILAAGETQYF | TGCAGCGTCTTTATCCTAGCGGCGGGGGAGACCCAGTACTTC | TRBD2 | many | TRBJ2-5 | TRBV29-1
CSADRGISEAFF | TGCAGTGCTGACAGGGGGATTTCTGAAGCTTTCTTT | TRBD1 | few | TRBJ1-1 | TRBV20-1
CASRPGQGNEQYF | TGTGCCAGCCGACCGGGACAGGGTAACGAGCAGTACTTC | TRBD1 | many | TRBJ2-7 | TRBV7-9
CASSALAEAKNIQYF | TGTGCCAGCAGCGCCCTAGCGGAAGCCAAAAACATTCAGTACTTC | TRBD2 | NA | TRBJ2-4 | TRBV2
CASSYRGQGGDQPQHF | TGTGCCAGCAGTTACCGGGGACAGGGGGGTGATCAGCCCCAGCATTTT | TRBD1 | many | TRBJ1-5 | TRBV6-5
CASSSRQGPSTDTQYF | TGTGCCAGCAGCTCGCGACAGGGCCCTAGCACAGATACGCAGTATTTT | TRBD1 | few | TRBJ2-3 | TRBV11-2
CASSLGDADNSPLHF | TGCGCCAGCAGCTTGGGGGACGCCGATAATTCACCCCTCCACTTT | NA | few | TRBJ1-6 | TRBV5-1
CASSVGGGTGAQYF | TGTGCCAGCAGTGTTGGGGGGGGGACCGGGGCCCAGTACTTC | TRBD2 | NA | TRBJ2-5 | TRBV6-2/TRBV6-3
CASSSLAGDGELFF | TGTGCCAGCAGCTCACTAGCGGGAGACGGGGAGCTGTTTTTT | TRBD2 | many | TRBJ2-2 | TRBV2
CASSQWDRGNTIYF | TGTGCCAGCAGCCAGTGGGACAGGGGGAACACCATATATTTT | TRBD1 | many | TRBJ1-3 | TRBV11-2
CASSWRTAPNEKLFF | TGCGCCAGCAGCTGGAGGACAGCCCCTAATGAAAAACTGTTTTTT | NA | NA | TRBJ1-4 | TRBV5-1
CSVDDSLNTEAFF | TGCAGCGTTGACGACAGCCTGAACACTGAAGCTTTCTTT | NA | many | TRBJ1-1 | TRBV29-1